The 5 T cell receptor delta chains below come from one sample, sequenced in a study of gamma-delta T cells after stem cell transplantation. TCRdb re-called the RT-PCR reads through CATT. The data hold around 110 delta-chain clones, with about a sixth observed a single time. The sample taken for sequencing was gamma-delta T cells. These receptors originate from a human donor. It is not recorded whose cells these are; they may come from a transplant donor. This table probably holds off-target reads from a library built for another chain.

The chain links TRDV2 to TRDJ1; D is possibly TRDD3 (10 bases). Trimming removed 4 bases from V and 3 bases from J, with 29 bases in between. The CDR3 loop spans 19 amino acids. Germline V CDR1 and CDR2: GEAIGNYY, EKD. The CDR3 sequence is CACESLPTSGGYSADKLIF. CDR3 sequence (DNA): TGTGCCTGTGAAAGCCTTCCTACGAGTGGGGGATACTCGGCCGATAAACTCATCTTT.

This sequence joins TRDV2 and TRDJ3, with TRDD3 as a possible D gene (6 bases). Germline V gene lookup returns CDR1 GEAIGNYY and CDR2 EKD. CDR3 size: 17 residues. With 0 bases removed from V and 0 bases from J, the gap between germline ends came to 8 bases. The CDR3 is CACDTGISSWDTRQMFF. In DNA form, the CDR3 reads TGTGCCTGTGACACCGGGATAAGCTCCTGGGACACCCGACAGATGTTTTTC.

This clone was counted between two and nine times. The V gene is TRDV2, the J gene TRDJ1; TRDD3 matches at 12 bases. CDR3 length: 17 residues. CDR1 GEAIGNYY and CDR2 EKD come from the germline V gene. The ends lost 3 bases at V and 2 bases at J; junction bases unmatched: 9. The CDR3 region is CACDGILGDTETDKLIF. The CDR3 coding sequence is TGTGCCTGTGACGGGATACTGGGGGATACAGAGACCGATAAACTCATCTTT.

This clone was seen a handful of times. The junction departs from germline at one end; a sequencing error may be responsible. The CDR3 DNA reads TGTGCCTGTGACACAATCATGGGGGACTATAAACCCATCTTT. It is translated as CACDTIMGDYKPIF. The J gene is TRDJ1, the V gene TRDV2, with 7 bases aligning to TRDD3. CDR1 and CDR2 from the germline V gene are GEAIGNYY and EKD. The CDR3 extends over 14 amino acids.

This clone has only a few counts. The chain has TRDV2 and TRDJ3; a weak D match, TRDD3 (5 bases). V dropped 1 base and J dropped 0 bases, with 12 bases sitting between them. The germline CDR1 and CDR2 sequences are GEAIGNYY and EKD. The CDR3 loop spans 18 amino acids. CDR3 sequence: CACDTGEVSSWDTRQMFF. The CDR3 bases are TGTGCCTGTGACACAGGGGAAGTAAGCTCCTGGGACACCCGACAGATGTTTTTC.